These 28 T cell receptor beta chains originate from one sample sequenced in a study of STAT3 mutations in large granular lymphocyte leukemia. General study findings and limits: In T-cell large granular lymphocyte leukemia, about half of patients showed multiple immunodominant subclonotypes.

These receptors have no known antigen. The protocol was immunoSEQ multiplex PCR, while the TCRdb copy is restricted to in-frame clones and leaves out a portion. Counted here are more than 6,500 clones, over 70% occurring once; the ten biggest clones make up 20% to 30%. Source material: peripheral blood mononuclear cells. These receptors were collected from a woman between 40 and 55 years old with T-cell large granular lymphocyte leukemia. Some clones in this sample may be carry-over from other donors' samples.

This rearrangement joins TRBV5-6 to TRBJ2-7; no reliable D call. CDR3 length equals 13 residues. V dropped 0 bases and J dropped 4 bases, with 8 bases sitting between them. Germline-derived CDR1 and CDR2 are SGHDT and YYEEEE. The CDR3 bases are TGTGCCAGCAGCTTGGCGTTTCCTTACGAGCAGTACTTC. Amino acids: CASSLAFPYEQYF. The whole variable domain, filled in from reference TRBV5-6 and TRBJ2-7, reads DAGVTQSPTHLIKTRGQQVTLRCSPKSGHDTVSWYQQALGQGPQFIFQYYEEEERQRGNFPDRFSGHQFPNYSSELNVNALLLGDSALYLCASSLAFPYEQYFGPGTRLTVT.

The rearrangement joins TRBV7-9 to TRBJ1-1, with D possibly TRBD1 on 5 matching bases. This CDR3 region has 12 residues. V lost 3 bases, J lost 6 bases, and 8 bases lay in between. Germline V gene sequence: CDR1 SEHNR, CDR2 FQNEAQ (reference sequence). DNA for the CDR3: TGTGCCAGCAGCTTGACGGGGGCTGAAGCTTTCTTT. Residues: CASSLTGAEAFF.

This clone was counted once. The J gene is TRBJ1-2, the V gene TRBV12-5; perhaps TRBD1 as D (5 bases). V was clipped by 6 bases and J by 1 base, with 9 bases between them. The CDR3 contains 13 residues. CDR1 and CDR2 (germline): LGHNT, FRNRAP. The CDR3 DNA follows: TGTGCTAGTGGCCTGGACAATAACTATGGCTACACCTTC. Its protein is CASGLDNNYGYTF.

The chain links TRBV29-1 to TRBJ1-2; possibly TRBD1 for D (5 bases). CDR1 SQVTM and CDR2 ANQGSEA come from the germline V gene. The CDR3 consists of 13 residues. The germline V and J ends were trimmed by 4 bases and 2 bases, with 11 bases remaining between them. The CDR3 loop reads CSVGTRRNYGYTF. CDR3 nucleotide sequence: TGCAGCGTTGGGACACGCCGAAACTATGGCTACACCTTC.

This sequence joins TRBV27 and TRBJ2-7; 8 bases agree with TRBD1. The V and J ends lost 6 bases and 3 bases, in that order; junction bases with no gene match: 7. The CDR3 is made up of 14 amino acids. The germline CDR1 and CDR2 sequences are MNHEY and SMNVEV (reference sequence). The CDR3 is CASSYGQGLYEQYF. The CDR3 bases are TGTGCCAGCAGCTACGGACAGGGCCTCTACGAGCAGTACTTC.

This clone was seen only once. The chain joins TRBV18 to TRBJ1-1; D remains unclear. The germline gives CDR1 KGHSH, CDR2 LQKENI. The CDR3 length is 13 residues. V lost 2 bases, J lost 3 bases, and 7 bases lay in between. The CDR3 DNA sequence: TGTGCCAGCTCACCAACTAAGGACACTGAAGCTTTCTTT. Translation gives CASSPTKDTEAFF.

In DNA form, the CDR3 reads TGTGCCAGCAGCTTAGTAAGGGCAGGGTTTGTCTACGAGCAGTACTTC. Translated, it gives CASSLVRAGFVYEQYF. The chain employs TRBV7-8 and TRBJ2-7; possible D gene TRBD1, 5 bases. The germline gives CDR1 SGHVS, CDR2 FQNEAQ. The V and J ends lost 1 base and 3 bases respectively, with 16 bases between them. There are 16 residues in the CDR3.

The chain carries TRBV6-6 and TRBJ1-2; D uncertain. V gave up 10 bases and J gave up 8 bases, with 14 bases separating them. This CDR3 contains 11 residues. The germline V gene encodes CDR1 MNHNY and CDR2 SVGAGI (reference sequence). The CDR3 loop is CATFGQQGYTF. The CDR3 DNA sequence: TGTGCCACCTTTGGGCAGCAAGGCTACACCTTC.

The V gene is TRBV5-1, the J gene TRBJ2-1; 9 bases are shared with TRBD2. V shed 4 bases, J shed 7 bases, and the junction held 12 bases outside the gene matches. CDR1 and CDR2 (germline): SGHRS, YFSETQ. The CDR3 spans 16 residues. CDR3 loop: CASSLIAGDPRNEQFF. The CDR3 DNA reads TGCGCCAGCAGCCTGATAGCGGGAGATCCGAGGAATGAGCAGTTCTTC.

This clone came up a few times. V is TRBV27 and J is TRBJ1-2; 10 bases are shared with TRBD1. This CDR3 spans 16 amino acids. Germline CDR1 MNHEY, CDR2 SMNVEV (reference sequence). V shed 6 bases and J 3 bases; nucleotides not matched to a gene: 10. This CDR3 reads CASRARGDRGHYGYTF. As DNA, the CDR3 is TGTGCCAGCAGGGCCCGGGGGGACAGGGGCCACTATGGCTACACCTTC.

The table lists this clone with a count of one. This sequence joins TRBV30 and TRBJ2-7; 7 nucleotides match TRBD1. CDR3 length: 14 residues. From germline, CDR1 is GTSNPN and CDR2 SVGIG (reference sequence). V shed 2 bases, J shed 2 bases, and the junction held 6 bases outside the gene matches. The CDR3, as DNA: TGTGCCTGGAGTCAGGGGCAGGGGGCCTACGAGCAGTACTTC. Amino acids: CAWSQGQGAYEQYF.

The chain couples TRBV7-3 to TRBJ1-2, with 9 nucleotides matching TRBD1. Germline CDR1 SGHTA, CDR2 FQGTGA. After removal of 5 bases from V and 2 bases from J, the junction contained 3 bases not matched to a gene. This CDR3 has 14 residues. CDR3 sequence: CASSPGQGNYGYTF. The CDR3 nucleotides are TGTGCCAGCAGCCCCGGACAGGGGAACTATGGCTACACCTTC.

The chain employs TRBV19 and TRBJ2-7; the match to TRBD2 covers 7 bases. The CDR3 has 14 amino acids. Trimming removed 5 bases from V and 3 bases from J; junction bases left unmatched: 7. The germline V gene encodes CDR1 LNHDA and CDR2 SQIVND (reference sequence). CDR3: CASSLVGGGYEQYF. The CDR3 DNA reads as TGTGCCAGTAGTCTGGTTGGGGGGGGCTACGAGCAGTACTTC.

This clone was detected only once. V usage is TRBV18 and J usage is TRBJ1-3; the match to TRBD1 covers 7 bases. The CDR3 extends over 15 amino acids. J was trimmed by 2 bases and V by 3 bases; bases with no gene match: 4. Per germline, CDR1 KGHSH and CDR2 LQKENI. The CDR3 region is CASSPTGEPGNTIYF. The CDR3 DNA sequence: TGTGCCAGCTCACCTACAGGGGAACCTGGAAACACCATATATTTT. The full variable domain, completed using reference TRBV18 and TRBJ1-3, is NAGVMQNPRHLVRRRGQEARLRCSPMKGHSHVYWYRQLPEEGLKFMVYLQKENIIDESGMPKERFSAEFPKEGPSILRIQQVVRGDSAAYFCASSPTGEPGNTIYFGEGSWLTVV.

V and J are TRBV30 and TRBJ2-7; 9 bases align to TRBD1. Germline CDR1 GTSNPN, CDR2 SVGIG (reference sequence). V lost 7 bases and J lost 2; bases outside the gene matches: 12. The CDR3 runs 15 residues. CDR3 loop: CAYGQGSQLTYEQYF. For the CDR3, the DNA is TGTGCCTACGGACAGGGGTCACAACTGACCTACGAGCAGTACTTC.

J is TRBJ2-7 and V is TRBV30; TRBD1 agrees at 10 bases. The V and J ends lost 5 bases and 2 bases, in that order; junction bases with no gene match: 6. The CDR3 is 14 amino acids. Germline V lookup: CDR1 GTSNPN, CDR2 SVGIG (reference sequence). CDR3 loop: CAWEPGQGPYEQYF. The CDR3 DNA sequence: TGTGCCTGGGAACCGGGACAGGGGCCCTACGAGCAGTACTTC.

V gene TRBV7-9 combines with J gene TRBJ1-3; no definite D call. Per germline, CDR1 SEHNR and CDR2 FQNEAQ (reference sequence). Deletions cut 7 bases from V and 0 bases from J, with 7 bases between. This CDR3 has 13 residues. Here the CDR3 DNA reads TGTGCCAGCATCCATTTCTCTGGAAACACCATATATTTT. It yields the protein CASIHFSGNTIYF.

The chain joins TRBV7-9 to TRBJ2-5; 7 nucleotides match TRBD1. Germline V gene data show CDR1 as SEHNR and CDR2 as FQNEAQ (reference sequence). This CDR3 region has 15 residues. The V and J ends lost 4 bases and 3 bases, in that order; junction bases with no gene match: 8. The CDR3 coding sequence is TGTGCCAGCAGCTGGGGCCAGGGGGTAGAAGAGACCCAGTACTTC. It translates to CASSWGQGVEETQYF. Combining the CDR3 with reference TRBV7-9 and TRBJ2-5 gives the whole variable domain DTGVSQNPRHKITKRGQNVTFRCDPISEHNRLYWYRQTLGQGPEFLTYFQNEAQLEKSRLLSDRFSAERPKGSFSTLEIQRTEQGDSAMYLCASSWGQGVEETQYFGPGTRLLVL.

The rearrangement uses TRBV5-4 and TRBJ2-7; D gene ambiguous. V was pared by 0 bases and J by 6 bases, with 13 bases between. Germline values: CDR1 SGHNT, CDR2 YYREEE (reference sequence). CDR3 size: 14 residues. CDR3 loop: CASSLESQYAEQYF. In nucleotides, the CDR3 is TGTGCCAGCAGCTTGGAGTCTCAGTATGCCGAGCAGTACTTC.

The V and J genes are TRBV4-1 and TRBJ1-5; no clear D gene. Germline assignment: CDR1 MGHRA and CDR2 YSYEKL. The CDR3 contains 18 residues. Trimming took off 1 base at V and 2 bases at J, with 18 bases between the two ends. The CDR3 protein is CASSQGSPQWGGNQPQHF. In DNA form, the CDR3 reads TGCGCCAGCAGCCAAGGAAGTCCCCAGTGGGGTGGCAATCAGCCCCAGCATTTT.

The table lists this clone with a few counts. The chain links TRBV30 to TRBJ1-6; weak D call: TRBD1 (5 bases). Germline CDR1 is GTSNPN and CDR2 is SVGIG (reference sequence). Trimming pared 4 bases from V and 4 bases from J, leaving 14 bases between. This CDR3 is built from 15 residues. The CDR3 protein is CAWTPGATYNSPLHF. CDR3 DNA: TGTGCCTGGACCCCTGGGGCAACTTATAATTCACCCCTCCACTTT.

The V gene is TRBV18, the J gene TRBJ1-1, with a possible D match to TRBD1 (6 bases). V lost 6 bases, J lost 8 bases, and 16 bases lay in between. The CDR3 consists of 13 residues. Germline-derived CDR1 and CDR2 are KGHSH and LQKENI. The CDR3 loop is CASSLGTQSEAFF. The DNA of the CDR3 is TGTGCCAGCTCGCTCGGGACACAAAGCGAAGCTTTCTTT.

The CDR3 bases are TGTGCCAGCACCTCGGGATTTACAGGGGCTTACGAGCAGTACTTC. Protein: CASTSGFTGAYEQYF. The chain employs TRBV25-1 and TRBJ2-7, with 7 bases matching TRBD1. Germline values: CDR1 MGHDK, CDR2 SYGVNS. This CDR3 has 15 amino acids. Losses at the gene ends were 7 bases for V and 4 bases for J; bases not matched to a gene: 13.

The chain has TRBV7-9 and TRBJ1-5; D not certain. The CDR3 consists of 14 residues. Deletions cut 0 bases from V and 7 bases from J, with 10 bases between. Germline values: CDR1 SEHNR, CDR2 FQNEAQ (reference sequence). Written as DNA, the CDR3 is TGTGCCAGCAGCTTAGCGGCCTTAGGGCAGCCCCAGCATTTT. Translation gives CASSLAALGQPQHF.

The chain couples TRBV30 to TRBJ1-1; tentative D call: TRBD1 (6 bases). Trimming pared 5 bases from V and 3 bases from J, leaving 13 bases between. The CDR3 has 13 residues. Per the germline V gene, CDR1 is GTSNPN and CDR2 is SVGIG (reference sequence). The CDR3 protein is CAWQRGGDTEAFF. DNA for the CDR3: TGTGCCTGGCAGAGGGGGGGGGACACTGAAGCTTTCTTT.

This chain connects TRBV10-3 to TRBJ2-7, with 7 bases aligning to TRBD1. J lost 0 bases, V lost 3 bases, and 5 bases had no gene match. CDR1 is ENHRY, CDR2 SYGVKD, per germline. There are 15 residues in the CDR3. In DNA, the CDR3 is TGTGCCATCAGTGATAGTAGGGACAGCTCCTACGAGCAGTACTTC. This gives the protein CAISDSRDSSYEQYF.

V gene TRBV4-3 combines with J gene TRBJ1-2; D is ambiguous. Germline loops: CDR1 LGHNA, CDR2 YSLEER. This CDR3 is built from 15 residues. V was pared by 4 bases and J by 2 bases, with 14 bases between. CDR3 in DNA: TGCGCCAGCAGCCCCCCTATGGCAGGAAACTATGGCTACACCTTC. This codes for CASSPPMAGNYGYTF.

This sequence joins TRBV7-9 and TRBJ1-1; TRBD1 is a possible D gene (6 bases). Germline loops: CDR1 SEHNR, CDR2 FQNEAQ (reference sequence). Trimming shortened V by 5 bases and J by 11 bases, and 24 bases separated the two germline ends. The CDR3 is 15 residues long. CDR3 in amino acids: CASSPNTGTPTAAFF. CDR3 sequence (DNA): TGTGCCAGCAGCCCCAATACAGGGACCCCAACGGCGGCTTTCTTT.